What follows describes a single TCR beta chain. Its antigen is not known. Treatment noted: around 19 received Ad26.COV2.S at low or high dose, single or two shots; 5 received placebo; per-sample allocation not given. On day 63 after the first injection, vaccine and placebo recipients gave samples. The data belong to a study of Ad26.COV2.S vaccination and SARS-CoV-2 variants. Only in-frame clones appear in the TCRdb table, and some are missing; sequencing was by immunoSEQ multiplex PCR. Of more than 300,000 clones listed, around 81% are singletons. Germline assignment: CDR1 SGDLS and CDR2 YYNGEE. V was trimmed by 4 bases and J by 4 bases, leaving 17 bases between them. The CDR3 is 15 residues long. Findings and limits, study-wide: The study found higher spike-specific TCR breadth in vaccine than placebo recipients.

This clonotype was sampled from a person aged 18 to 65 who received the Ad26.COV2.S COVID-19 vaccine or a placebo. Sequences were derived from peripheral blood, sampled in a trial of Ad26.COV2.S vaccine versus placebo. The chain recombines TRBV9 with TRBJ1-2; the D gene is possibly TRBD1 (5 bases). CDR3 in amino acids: CASSQGAGSTYGYTF. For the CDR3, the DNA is TGTGCCAGCAGCCAGGGCGCAGGGAGTACCTATGGCTACACCTTC.